This T cell receptor beta chain was identified during a study of regulatory T cells in long-lasting Graves disease. The study, taken as a whole, reports: Persistent disease was characterized by preferential usage of TRBV28, TRBJ1-2 and TRBJ2-5. Persistent patients shared more public clonotypes (roughly 2,800) than new patients (about 1,000).

This clonotype was detected ten times or more. The antigen remains undetermined. Time point here: newly diagnosed GD, antithyroid drugs for less than 3 months. From RNA extracted from PBMCs, the TCR library was made. Guidelines of the American Thyroid Association were used to diagnose Graves' disease. From germline, CDR1 is SGHAT and CDR2 FQNNGV. The CDR3 runs 16 residues. V dropped 5 bases and J dropped 0; count of bases not matched to a gene: 6. Arm-PCR of CDR3 regions with iRepertoire HTBI primers generated TCR beta libraries. TCRdb re-derived calls from the multiplex PCR reads in MiXCR, one entry per CDR3 protein. Here the sample spans around 250,000 distinct CDR3 sequences, around 18% being singletons.

V and J are TRBV11-2 and TRBJ2-1, with 8 positions matching TRBD2. Material: peripheral blood mononuclear cells (PBMCs), obtained at new diagnosis, from a patient treated with antithyroid drugs. This sequence originates from a female donor with Graves disease. The CDR3 nucleotides are TGTGCCAGCAGCCGAAACAGCGGGAGCTCCTACAATGAGCAGTTCTTC. Protein product: CASSRNSGSSYNEQFF.